Shown below are 6 T cell receptor beta chains from a single sample sequenced in a study of T cell repertoires and HLA-DP antigens. Their cognate antigens are unknown. Data came from immunoSEQ multiplex PCR; TCRdb stores just in-frame clones and leaves some out. This sample has around 110,000 clones, with more than 85% found just once. The sample taken for sequencing was CD4+ T cells from PBMCs. Receptor source: a woman younger than 30 in good health and CMV-seronegative.

This clone has more than one count but fewer than ten. Sequence at one end of the junction differs from germline and may be a read error. This chain links TRBV7-7 with TRBJ2-1, with TRBD2 matching 7 bases. The CDR3 extends over 16 amino acids. Germline assignment: CDR1 SSHAT and CDR2 FNYEAQ (reference sequence). The CDR3 sequence: CASSRGASGHYNEQFF. The CDR3 DNA is TGTGCTAGCAGCCGTGGAGCTAGCGGCCACTACAATGAGCAGTTCTTC.

This chain joins TRBV5-1 and TRBJ2-6; D might be TRBD1 or TRBD2, each matching 5 bases. V lost 1 base and J lost 1, with 12 bases in between. The CDR3 length is 17 residues. Germline V gives CDR1 SGHRS, CDR2 YFSETQ. In DNA form, the CDR3 reads TGCGCCAGCAGCTTGTTCGAGAGGGGTTCTGGGGCCAACGTCCTGACTTTC. The encoded protein is CASSLFERGSGANVLTF.

In regard to this clone: Other DNA sequences in this specimen translate into the identical CDR3. The chain carries TRBV2 and TRBJ2-2, with 9 bases aligning to TRBD1. V lost 8 bases, J lost 2 bases, and 3 bases stayed unmatched. Per the germline V gene, CDR1 is SNHLY and CDR2 is FYNNEI. The CDR3 has 14 amino acids. This chain's CDR3 is CASSGQGNTGELFF. The CDR3, as DNA: TGTGCCAGCTCGGGACAGGGCAACACCGGGGAGCTGTTTTTT.

This chain joins TRBV18 and TRBJ2-1; D may be TRBD1 or TRBD2 (6 bases each). CDR1 is KGHSH and CDR2 is LQKENI in the germline V gene. The CDR3 spans 16 residues. Trimming stripped 3 bases from V and 0 bases from J, with 12 bases between. The CDR3 DNA reads as TGTGCCAGCTCACCCCCTGGAGGGGGCTCCTACAATGAGCAGTTCTTC. This gives the protein CASSPPGGGSYNEQFF. Using reference TRBV18 and TRBJ2-1 for the parts outside the CDR3, the full variable domain is NAGVMQNPRHLVRRRGQEARLRCSPMKGHSHVYWYRQLPEEGLKFMVYLQKENIIDESGMPKERFSAEFPKEGPSILRIQQVVRGDSAAYFCASSPPGGGSYNEQFFGPGTRLTVL.

DNA of the CDR3: TGTGCCAGCAGTTCCTCCACTAGCGGGAGGGACGAGCAGTACTTC. Translation gives CASSSSTSGRDEQYF. V usage is TRBV27 and J usage is TRBJ2-7; 13 bases match TRBD2. The CDR3 is made up of 15 amino acids. Looked up from germline, CDR1 is MNHEY and CDR2 is SMNVEV (reference sequence). V was clipped by 4 bases and J by 5 bases; unmatched bases: 5.

The chain is built from TRBV28 and TRBJ2-7, with TRBD1 identical over 8 bases. Losses at the gene ends were 2 bases for V and 7 bases for J; bases not matched to a gene: 10. This CDR3 has 15 residues. Germline V gene sequence: CDR1 MDHEN, CDR2 SYDVKM. The CDR3 region is CASSLSGQGVGEQYF. Written as DNA, the CDR3 is TGTGCCAGCAGTTTAAGCGGACAGGGTGTGGGGGAGCAGTACTTC.